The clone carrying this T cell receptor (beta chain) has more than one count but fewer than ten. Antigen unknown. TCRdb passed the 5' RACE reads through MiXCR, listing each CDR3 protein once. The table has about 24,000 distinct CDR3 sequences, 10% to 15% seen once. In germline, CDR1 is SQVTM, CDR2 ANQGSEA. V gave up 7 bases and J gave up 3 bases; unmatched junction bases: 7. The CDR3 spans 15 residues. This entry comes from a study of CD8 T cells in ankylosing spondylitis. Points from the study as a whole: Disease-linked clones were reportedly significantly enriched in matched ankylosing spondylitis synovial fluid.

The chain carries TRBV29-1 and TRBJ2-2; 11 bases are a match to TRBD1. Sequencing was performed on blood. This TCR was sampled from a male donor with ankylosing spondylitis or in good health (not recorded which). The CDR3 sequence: CSGFRTGGHTGELFF. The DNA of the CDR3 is TGCAGCGGCTTCCGGACAGGGGGCCACACCGGGGAGCTGTTTTTT.